This T cell receptor beta chain was retrieved from a study of technical replicates of blood from several donors. A few counts support this clone. Germline lookup yields CDR1 SGHRS and CDR2 YFSETQ. This CDR3 spans 13 amino acids. V shed 0 bases and J shed 3 bases, with 6 bases lying between them. Assay: immunoSEQ multiplex PCR; the TCRdb copy retains only in-frame clones and omits some. Here the sample spans about 75,000 clones, 95% to 97% being singletons. The receptor's source is a human donor in good health. Material: T cells isolated from PBMCs. V usage is TRBV5-1 and J usage is TRBJ1-1, with D possibly TRBD1 on 5 matching bases. CDR3 in amino acids: CASSLETDTEAFF. CDR3 DNA sequence: TGCGCCAGCAGCTTGGAGACAGACACTGAAGCTTTCTTT.